These 16 T cell receptor beta chains came from one sample sequenced in a study of OX40 agonist ivuxolimab in advanced cancers. The method was immunoSEQ multiplex PCR; TCRdb's version includes in-frame clones alone and lacks a portion of them. The top ten clones hold 0.55% to 0.8% of a sample with about 80,000 clones, 85% to 95% of them seen once. This sample comprised CD4+ or CD8+ T cells sorted from blood, obtained in a trial of the OX40 agonist ivuxolimab. The receptors were gathered from an adult with an advanced solid tumor such as melanoma, head and neck, liver or kidney cancer.

This clone appeared a single time. V is TRBV19 and J is TRBJ2-7, with 8 bases aligning to TRBD2. There are 15 residues in the CDR3. In germline, CDR1 is LNHDA, CDR2 SQIVND (reference sequence). After removal of 5 bases from V and 5 bases from J, the junction contained 11 bases not matched to a gene. The CDR3 nucleotides are TGTGCCAGTAGTTTGAGACTAGCGCCCCTCAACGAGCAGTACTTC. Translated: CASSLRLAPLNEQYF.

This clone showed up just once. CDR3 sequence (DNA): TGTGCCAGTAGACAGACGGCAGCGGATACGCAGTATTTT. It encodes CASRQTAADTQYF. The chain has TRBV19 and TRBJ2-3; D ambiguous. The germline gives CDR1 LNHDA, CDR2 SQIVND (reference sequence). Trimming removed 6 bases at V and 6 bases at J, with 13 bases between. The CDR3 totals 13 residues.

The chain carries TRBV18 and TRBJ2-7, with 13 bases fitting TRBD2. This CDR3 has 16 amino acids. The germline gives CDR1 KGHSH, CDR2 LQKENI. J was trimmed by 5 bases and V by 3 bases; bases with no gene match: 7. CDR3 residues: CASSPRLAGGENEQYF. The DNA for the CDR3 is TGTGCCAGCTCACCCCGACTAGCGGGAGGAGAAAACGAGCAGTACTTC.

V is TRBV11-3 and J is TRBJ1-1; D is perhaps TRBD1 (6 bases). The CDR3 runs to 16 residues. Germline V gene data show CDR1 as SGHNT and CDR2 as YENEEA. The V gene lost 8 bases and the J gene lost 0 bases, with 19 bases spanning the gap. For the CDR3, the DNA is TGTGCCAGCGGGGTGGCAGGGGATCTTCTGAACACTGAAGCTTTCTTT. It yields the protein CASGVAGDLLNTEAFF.

The genes are TRBV2 and TRBJ1-2; possibly TRBD1 for D (5 bases). The length of the CDR3 is 13 residues. Trimming cost V 1 base and J 7 bases, with 10 bases left between them. Germline CDR1 SNHLY, CDR2 FYNNEI. The CDR3 nucleotides read TGTGCCAGCAGTGAAGGACAGACCGTTGGCTACACCTTC. It translates to CASSEGQTVGYTF.

The V gene is TRBV30, the J gene TRBJ2-5, with 13 nucleotides matching TRBD2. The J call may be in error: the DNA end matches TRBJ2-7 better. Germline CDR1 GTSNPN, CDR2 SVGIG (reference sequence). CDR3 length: 16 amino acids. CDR3: CAWSIPSTSGRHEQYF. CDR3 in DNA: TGTGCCTGGAGTATCCCATCGACTAGCGGGAGGCACGAGCAGTACTTC.

This chain connects TRBV10-3 to TRBJ2-3; 12 bases fit TRBD2. Germline assignment: CDR1 ENHRY and CDR2 SYGVKD. This CDR3 spans 16 amino acids. The junction had 3 bases not matched to a gene; V was cut back by 3 bases and J by 2 bases. Here the CDR3 DNA reads TGTGCCATCAGTGATCCTAGCGGGAGGGTCACAGATACGCAGTATTTT. This sequence encodes CAISDPSGRVTDTQYF.

This chain joins TRBV2 and TRBJ1-1; the D gene is possibly TRBD1 (6 bases). The CDR3 runs to 12 residues. Trimming stripped 5 bases from V and 5 bases from J, with 9 bases between. CDR1 is SNHLY and CDR2 is FYNNEI in the germline V gene. The CDR3 spells CASSPQGTEAFF. The CDR3 nucleotides read TGTGCCAGCAGTCCTCAGGGGACTGAAGCTTTCTTT. Variable domain in full (rest from reference TRBV2 and TRBJ1-1): EPEVTQTPSHQVTQMGQEVILRCVPISNHLYFYWYRQILGQKVEFLVSFYNNEISEKSEIFDDQFSVERPDGSNFTLKIRSTKLEDSAMYFCASSPQGTEAFFGQGTRLTVV.

The rearrangement links TRBV7-2 to TRBJ1-1, with 7 bases fitting TRBD1. Germline assignment: CDR1 SGHTA and CDR2 FQGNSA. The CDR3 totals 14 residues. J gave up 5 bases and V 1 base, and 4 bases lay outside the gene matches. CDR3 amino acids: CASSLGRGRTEAFF. As DNA, the CDR3 is TGTGCCAGCAGCTTAGGCAGGGGGAGGACTGAAGCTTTCTTT.

The chain uses TRBV6-6 and TRBJ2-7; D possibly corresponds to TRBD2 (7 bases). V lost 2 bases to trimming and J lost 5 bases, with 19 bases between them. The CDR3 contains 16 residues. Germline lookup yields CDR1 MNHNY and CDR2 SVGAGI (reference sequence). The CDR3 DNA reads as TGTGCCAGCAGTTACCCGGAGGGGGGGCGCTCAGACGAGCAGTACTTC. This translates into CASSYPEGGRSDEQYF.

CDR3 sequence (DNA): TGTGCCAGCACCGGCGTCGAGCAGTACTTC. The encoded protein is CASTGVEQYF. The rearrangement joins TRBV6-8 to TRBJ2-7; unclear D gene. Trimming took off 7 bases at V and 6 bases at J, with 7 bases between the two ends. The CDR3 totals 10 residues. CDR1 is MNHGY and CDR2 is SAAAGT in the germline V gene.

The V and J genes are TRBV9 and TRBJ2-3; tentatively, D is TRBD2 (6 bases). The CDR3 contains 15 residues. Deletions cut 0 bases from V and 5 bases from J, with 13 bases between. Per the germline V gene, CDR1 is SGDLS and CDR2 is YYNGEE. CDR3 residues: CASSVEGLKGDTQYF. In DNA form, the CDR3 reads TGTGCCAGCAGCGTAGAGGGACTTAAAGGAGATACGCAGTATTTT.

The genes are TRBV7-9 and TRBJ2-7; no firm D call. CDR3 length equals 13 residues. V dropped 1 base and J dropped 6 bases, with 10 bases sitting between them. CDR1 and CDR2 (germline): SEHNR, FQNEAQ (reference sequence). Here the CDR3 reads CASSLGGSSEQYF. DNA of the CDR3: TGTGCCAGCAGCTTAGGTGGAAGCAGCGAGCAGTACTTC.

Here the CDR3 reads CASSPRRDSFSTDTQYF. CDR3 nucleotides: TGTGCCAGCAGTCCTCGCAGGGACAGCTTTAGCACAGATACGCAGTATTTT. The genes are TRBV28 and TRBJ2-3; TRBD1 matches at 7 bases. V lost 5 bases, J lost 0 bases, and 11 bases stayed unmatched. Germline CDR1 and CDR2: MDHEN and SYDVKM. This CDR3 is 17 amino acids long.

The CDR3 DNA reads TGTGCCAGCAGCGAACATACCGGGTCTAGCACAGATACGCAGTATTTT. This encodes CASSEHTGSSTDTQYF. The V call is TRBV9, the J call TRBJ2-3; D not resolved. The CDR3 sequence is 16 residues long. Germline CDR1 is SGDLS and CDR2 is YYNGEE. The ends were cut back, 3 bases at V and 0 bases at J, with 14 bases in the middle.

The CDR3 reads CASSLAHWRTEAFF. Here the CDR3 DNA reads TGCGCCAGCAGCTTGGCCCACTGGCGGACTGAAGCTTTCTTT. This rearrangement joins TRBV4-3 to TRBJ1-1; D not certain. V was pared by 5 bases and J by 5 bases, with 15 bases between. The CDR3 length is 14 residues. Germline values: CDR1 LGHNA, CDR2 YSLEER.